Listed below are T cell receptor beta chains from one sample, sequenced in a study of blood T cells in healthy people across ages. One entry per CDR3 protein, called by TCRdb with MiXCR from the 5' RACE reads. The sample consists of approximately 780,000 distinct CDR3 sequences, 20% to 30% of them appearing once. The same data also contributed to another study, on T cells of mothers and their children.

Sequenced material: blood. The receptors derive from a boy between 5 and 17 years old in good health. Both conserved end residues are part of each CDR3. The order of the fields is V gene, J gene, D gene, clone size, CDR3 DNA, CDR3 protein. D genes are given only for firm matches. Clone size is not always given. Where it is, it says once, few, many or a class for expanded clones.

V gene: TRBV11-2; J gene: TRBJ2-7; D gene: TRBD1; clone size: .; CDR3 DNA: TGTGCCAGCAGGTCTAAGGGGGCTGGCTACGAGCAGTACTTC; CDR3 protein: CASRSKGAGYEQYF
V gene: TRBV4-2; J gene: TRBJ2-7; D gene: .; clone size: .; CDR3 DNA: TGTGCCAGCAGCCAAGAGTGGGGGAACCTCTACGAGCAGTACTTC; CDR3 protein: CASSQEWGNLYEQYF
V gene: TRBV14; J gene: TRBJ2-5; D gene: TRBD1; clone size: .; CDR3 DNA: TGTGCCAGCAGCCAAGCCAGGGGGCAGGAGACCCAGTACTTC; CDR3 protein: CASSQARGQETQYF
V gene: TRBV20-1; J gene: TRBJ2-5; D gene: .; clone size: .; CDR3 DNA: TGCAGTTCCTGGGAGGAGGGGATCCAAGAGACCCAGTACTTC; CDR3 protein: CSSWEEGIQETQYF
V gene: TRBV12-3/TRBV12-4; J gene: TRBJ1-2; D gene: .; clone size: .; CDR3 DNA: TGTGCCAGCAGTGAACAGGCTACATATGGCTACACCTTC; CDR3 protein: CASSEQATYGYTF
V gene: TRBV27; J gene: TRBJ1-5; D gene: .; clone size: .; CDR3 DNA: TGTGCCAGCAGCTTACGGGACGGAGTGGGTCAGCCCCAGCATTTT; CDR3 protein: CASSLRDGVGQPQHF
V gene: TRBV9; J gene: TRBJ2-1; D gene: TRBD2; clone size: few; CDR3 DNA: TGTGCCAGCAGCGTAGAGCCTGTGTGGGGGGGTGAGCAGTTCTTC; CDR3 protein: CASSVEPVWGGEQFF
V gene: TRBV4-1; J gene: TRBJ2-7; D gene: .; clone size: .; CDR3 DNA: TGCGCCAGCAGCCAGACCGGGAACTCCTACGAGCAGTACTTC; CDR3 protein: CASSQTGNSYEQYF
V gene: TRBV5-1; J gene: TRBJ2-2; D gene: TRBD2; clone size: once; CDR3 DNA: TGCGCCAGCAGCTTGGCGGCTAGCGGGGGCGGGGAGCTGTTTTTT; CDR3 protein: CASSLAASGGGELFF
V gene: TRBV7-9; J gene: TRBJ2-2; D gene: .; clone size: .; CDR3 DNA: TGTGCCAGCAGTCTAGCTCCCCGGGAGCTGTTTTTT; CDR3 protein: CASSLAPRELFF
V gene: TRBV5-1; J gene: TRBJ2-5; D gene: .; clone size: .; CDR3 DNA: TGCGCCAGCAGCTTGGAATCCTTTATGCTTAGCAGAGGGGAGACCCAGTACTTC; CDR3 protein: CASSLESFMLSRGETQYF
V gene: TRBV6-5; J gene: TRBJ2-7; D gene: .; clone size: .; CDR3 DNA: TGTGCCAGCAGTTACTCGGAGGGGGCCTCCTACGAGCAGTACTTC; CDR3 protein: CASSYSEGASYEQYF
V gene: TRBV7-9; J gene: TRBJ1-6; D gene: .; clone size: .; CDR3 DNA: TGTGCCAGCACCAACTCGGAGGCCCTCCACTTT; CDR3 protein: CASTNSEALHF
V gene: TRBV9; J gene: TRBJ1-1; D gene: TRBD1; clone size: .; CDR3 DNA: TGTGCCAGCAGCCCTCGGGGGACAGGGTCCATTCTCACTGAAGCTTTCTTT; CDR3 protein: CASSPRGTGSILTEAFF
V gene: TRBV11-2; J gene: TRBJ1-6; D gene: TRBD1; clone size: few; CDR3 DNA: TGTGCCAGCAGCCCAAGACAGGGGGCTGCTTCACCCCTCCACTTT; CDR3 protein: CASSPRQGAASPLHF
V gene: TRBV7-2; J gene: TRBJ1-2; D gene: .; clone size: .; CDR3 DNA: TGTGCCAGCAGCTCCGGCGGGGAATTCACCTTC; CDR3 protein: CASSSGGEFTF
V gene: TRBV12-3/TRBV12-4; J gene: TRBJ1-6; D gene: TRBD1; clone size: .; CDR3 DNA: TGTGCCAGCAGTGCGGACAGGGGTAATAATTCACCCCTCCACTTT; CDR3 protein: CASSADRGNNSPLHF